This passage covers 21 T cell receptor beta chains from one sample sequenced in a study of OX40 agonist ivuxolimab in advanced cancers. The assay was immunoSEQ multiplex PCR, and TCRdb's table has in-frame clones only and misses some. The sample carries tens of thousands of clones, around 87% recorded once. This sample comprised CD4+ or CD8+ T cells sorted from blood, obtained in a trial of the OX40 agonist ivuxolimab. The source is an adult with an advanced solid tumor such as melanoma, head and neck, liver or kidney cancer.

The chain employs TRBV11-3 and TRBJ2-5, with TRBD1 identical over 7 bases. The CDR3 contains 13 residues. The germline V gene has CDR1 SGHNT and CDR2 YENEEA. V was pared by 5 bases and J by 5 bases, with 5 bases of the junction left unmatched. CDR3 coding DNA: TGTGCCAGCAGCCGACAGGGAAGGGAGACCCAGTACTTC. It encodes CASSRQGRETQYF.

The chain joins TRBV5-4 to TRBJ2-2; tentatively, D is TRBD2 (7 bases). Between the trimmed V and J ends, which lost 4 bases and 1 base, there was a span of 14 bases. The germline gives CDR1 SGHNT, CDR2 YYREEE (reference sequence). The length of the CDR3 is 16 residues. CDR3 DNA: TGTGCCAGCAGCCATCGGGGGGCGGGGAACACCGGGGAGCTGTTTTTT. Encoded protein: CASSHRGAGNTGELFF.

The chain recombines TRBV21-1 with TRBJ1-1; TRBD1 is the table's D call, not checked against the DNA. TRBV21-1 is reported as a pseudogene. CDR3 length equals 14 residues. In nucleotides, the CDR3 is TGTGCCAGCAGAGGAGACAGGTTGAACACTGAAGCTTTCTTT. This gives the protein CASRGDRLNTEAFF.

The J gene is TRBJ2-1, the V gene TRBV11-2; TRBD2 matches 7 bases. The CDR3 has 16 amino acids. Germline loops: CDR1 SGHAT, CDR2 FQNNGV. V lost 4 bases, J lost 9 bases, and 15 bases stayed unmatched. CDR3 loop: CASSSPSLAEQAEQFF. The CDR3 bases are TGTGCCAGCAGCTCGCCGAGTCTAGCGGAGCAGGCTGAGCAGTTCTTC.

This clone was picked up one time. The V gene is TRBV19, the J gene TRBJ1-4; 8 bases fit TRBD1. V was pared by 5 bases and J by 5 bases, with 4 bases of the junction left unmatched. Germline CDR1 is LNHDA and CDR2 is SQIVND (reference sequence). CDR3 length: 14 amino acids. CDR3 region: CASSSRDRNEKLFF. The CDR3, as DNA: TGTGCCAGTAGTTCCCGGGACAGGAATGAAAAACTGTTTTTT. Combining the CDR3 with reference TRBV19 and TRBJ1-4 gives the whole variable domain DGGITQSPKYLFRKEGQNVTLSCEQNLNHDAMYWYRQDPGQGLRLIYYSQIVNDFQKGDIAEGYSVSREKKESFPLTVTSAQKNPTAFYLCASSSRDRNEKLFFGSGTQLSVL.

The chain has TRBV25-1 and TRBJ1-2; 10 bases line up with TRBD1. The germline V gene encodes CDR1 MGHDK and CDR2 SYGVNS. The CDR3 totals 14 residues. The trim removed 4 bases at V and 7 bases at J, leaving 6 bases unmatched. The CDR3 nucleotides read TGTGCCAGCAGTGTCCCCGGGACAGGGGTTGGCTACACCTTC. The encoded protein is CASSVPGTGVGYTF.

V and J are TRBV5-6 and TRBJ1-4; D ambiguous. The V end was cut by 2 bases, the J end by 4 bases, with 9 bases between. The CDR3 totals 14 residues. Germline V CDR1 and CDR2: SGHDT, YYEEEE. This CDR3 is CASSLRQLNEKLFF. The CDR3 DNA is TGTGCCAGCAGCTTACGGCAGCTTAATGAAAAACTGTTTTTT.

The gene calls are TRBV5-1 and TRBJ2-7; the match to TRBD1 covers 8 bases. CDR3 length: 16 amino acids. With 4 bases clipped from V and 5 bases from J, the junction kept 14 bases outside the gene matches. The germline V gene has CDR1 SGHRS and CDR2 YFSETQ. CDR3: CASSVTGVRSIDEQYF. The CDR3 bases are TGCGCCAGCAGCGTGACAGGGGTGAGGTCTATCGACGAGCAGTACTTC.

V and J are TRBV28 and TRBJ1-5; no firm D call. The CDR3 contains 15 residues. The germline V gene has CDR1 MDHEN and CDR2 SYDVKM. With 8 bases removed from V and 2 bases from J, the gap between germline ends came to 16 bases. The CDR3 sequence is CASWRVGVGNQPQHF. In DNA form, the CDR3 reads TGTGCCAGCTGGCGGGTCGGAGTCGGCAATCAGCCCCAGCATTTT.

The chain employs TRBV4-1 and TRBJ1-4; D gene ambiguous. From germline, CDR1 is MGHRA and CDR2 YSYEKL. The CDR3 has 18 residues. Trimming cost V 1 base and J 0 bases, with 15 bases left between them. The CDR3 DNA reads as TGCGCCAGCAGCCAAGCCCAATTTCCCGGGGCAACTAATGAAAAACTGTTTTTT. Encoded protein: CASSQAQFPGATNEKLFF.

The V call is TRBV4-1, the J call TRBJ1-1; possibly TRBD1 for D (5 bases). CDR1 and CDR2 from the germline V gene are MGHRA and YSYEKL. This CDR3 spans 18 amino acids. V gave up 0 bases and J gave up 0 bases, with 17 bases separating them. The CDR3 loop reads CASSQEAGGGTLNTEAFF. The DNA for the CDR3 is TGCGCCAGCAGCCAAGAAGCGGGGGGTGGGACCCTGAACACTGAAGCTTTCTTT.

The V gene is TRBV19, the J gene TRBJ1-5, with D maybe TRBD1 (5 bases). The V end lost 2 bases, the J end lost 6 bases, and 8 bases lay between the germline ends. Germline CDR1 and CDR2: LNHDA and SQIVND (reference sequence). CDR3 length: 13 amino acids. CDR3 amino acids: CASSILGVQPQHF. The CDR3 bases are TGTGCCAGTAGTATACTGGGGGTTCAGCCCCAGCATTTT.

The chain combines TRBV28 with TRBJ1-2, with TRBD1 as a possible D gene (6 bases). The CDR3 contains 14 residues. V lost 2 bases and J 2 bases, leaving 9 bases between the germline ends. The V gene's germline CDR1 is MDHEN and CDR2 SYDVKM. CDR3: CASSLGQGNYGYTF. In DNA form, the CDR3 reads TGTGCCAGCAGTTTAGGGCAGGGGAACTATGGCTACACCTTC.

The chain uses TRBV7-3 and TRBJ2-3; weak D call: TRBD1 (6 bases). The CDR3 sequence is 13 residues long. Germline V CDR1 and CDR2: SGHTA, FQGTGA. The V and J ends lost 3 bases and 4 bases respectively, with 8 bases between them. The DNA of the CDR3 is TGTGCCAGCAGCTTTGGGGGCGCAGATACGCAGTATTTT. The encoded protein is CASSFGGADTQYF.

The rearrangement joins TRBV6-1 to TRBJ1-4; no firm D call. From germline, CDR1 is MNHNS and CDR2 SASEGT. V was shortened by 3 bases and J by 4 bases, with 15 bases between the two germline ends. The CDR3 has 16 amino acids. CDR3: CASSDRGPTHNEKLFF. The CDR3 region has the DNA TGTGCCAGCAGTGACCGAGGACCAACCCATAATGAAAAACTGTTTTTT.

The rearrangement links TRBV5-1 to TRBJ2-2, with TRBD1 as a possible D gene (6 bases). CDR1 is SGHRS and CDR2 is YFSETQ in the germline V gene. This CDR3 spans 15 amino acids. With 5 bases removed from V and 2 bases from J, the gap between germline ends came to 13 bases. In DNA, the CDR3 is TGCGCCAGCAGAGACGGGACACTAAACACCGGGGAGCTGTTTTTT. Its protein product is CASRDGTLNTGELFF. The full variable domain, its missing parts supplied by reference TRBV5-1 and TRBJ2-2, is KAGVTQTPRYLIKTRGQQVTLSCSPISGHRSVSWYQQTPGQGLQFLFEYFSETQRNKGNFPGRFSGRQFSNSRSEMNVSTLELGDSALYLCASRDGTLNTGELFFGEGSRLTVL.

This clone was picked up a small number of times. This chain uses TRBV7-7 with TRBJ1-5; D is ambiguous. Germline V gene data show CDR1 as SSHAT and CDR2 as FNYEAQ (reference sequence). The CDR3 is made up of 13 amino acids. The V end was cut by 5 bases, the J end by 5 bases, with 10 bases between. The CDR3 protein is CASSPDFHQPQHF. The CDR3 DNA follows: TGTGCCAGCAGCCCGGACTTTCATCAGCCCCAGCATTTT.

The chain employs TRBV4-3 and TRBJ1-3; the D gene is possibly TRBD1 (5 bases). Germline V gives CDR1 LGHNA, CDR2 YSLEER. The CDR3 totals 16 residues. Deletions cut 1 base from V and 0 bases from J, with 10 bases between. The CDR3 DNA is TGCGCCAGCAGCCAAGCCTGGGGGGGCTCTGGAAACACCATATATTTT. Translation gives CASSQAWGGSGNTIYF.

V and J are TRBV6-1 and TRBJ2-3; 11 nucleotides agree with TRBD1. Losses at the gene ends were 6 bases for V and 2 bases for J; bases not matched to a gene: 4. Germline lookup yields CDR1 MNHNS and CDR2 SASEGT. The CDR3 covers 15 residues. CDR3 DNA sequence: TGTGCCAGCAGGGACAGGGGGCACAACACAGATACGCAGTATTTT. This sequence encodes CASRDRGHNTDTQYF.

The chain recombines TRBV27 with TRBJ2-1; TRBD2 matches at 10 bases. The germline V gene encodes CDR1 MNHEY and CDR2 SMNVEV (reference sequence). The J segment lost 9 bases and the V segment lost 5 bases, leaving 10 bases of the junction unmatched. The CDR3 is made up of 15 amino acids. The CDR3 nucleotides are TGTGCCAGCAGTGTAAGCGGGAGGGCCTATGTTGAGCAGTTCTTC. Protein: CASSVSGRAYVEQFF.

The chain links TRBV2 to TRBJ2-5, with D perhaps matching TRBD1 (6 bases). V was pared by 5 bases and J by 7 bases, with 17 bases between. The germline V gene encodes CDR1 SNHLY and CDR2 FYNNEI. This CDR3 has 14 amino acids. The CDR3 spells CASSRTEGVWTQYF. The DNA for the CDR3 is TGTGCCAGCAGTAGGACTGAGGGGGTGTGGACCCAGTACTTC. The full variable domain, with the rest looked up from reference TRBV2 and TRBJ2-5, is EPEVTQTPSHQVTQMGQEVILRCVPISNHLYFYWYRQILGQKVEFLVSFYNNEISEKSEIFDDQFSVERPDGSNFTLKIRSTKLEDSAMYFCASSRTEGVWTQYFGPGTRLLVL.